Presented here are 15 T cell receptor beta chains from one specimen sequenced in a study of OX40 agonist ivuxolimab in advanced cancers. Produced via immunoSEQ multiplex PCR; TCRdb's table is partial and in-frame only. Among around 68,000 clones listed, approximately 81% were seen once. Specimen: CD4+ or CD8+ T cells sorted from blood, collected in a trial of the OX40 agonist ivuxolimab. These receptors came from an adult with an advanced solid tumor such as melanoma, head and neck, liver or kidney cancer.

The V gene is TRBV6-5, the J gene TRBJ2-7, with 9 bases fitting TRBD2. This CDR3 spans 14 amino acids. V gave up 6 bases and J gave up 6 bases; unmatched junction bases: 9. Germline-derived CDR1 and CDR2 are MNHEY and SVGAGI. This CDR3 is CASSSTAGGSEQYF. The CDR3 nucleotides read TGTGCCAGCAGCTCCACAGCGGGGGGATCCGAGCAGTACTTC.

The chain couples TRBV5-4 to TRBJ2-7, with D perhaps TRBD1 or TRBD2 (6 bases each). Germline CDR1 reads SGHNT; CDR2 reads YYREEE (reference sequence). With 4 bases removed from V and 3 bases from J, the gap between germline ends came to 17 bases. CDR3 length equals 15 residues. CDR3 nucleotide sequence: TGTGCCAGCAGCCCCGGGGGCAGGGCCAGCTACGAGCAGTACTTC. Protein sequence: CASSPGGRASYEQYF.

This CDR3 is CASSFRGAPEDTQYF. In DNA, the CDR3 is TGCGCCAGCAGCTTTCGGGGGGCCCCTGAAGATACGCAGTATTTT. The chain combines TRBV5-1 with TRBJ2-3; a possible D gene is TRBD2 (7 bases). The germline V gene encodes CDR1 SGHRS and CDR2 YFSETQ. V shed 2 bases and J shed 5 bases, with 15 bases lying between them. The CDR3 totals 15 residues.

V is TRBV6-5 and J is TRBJ2-3; 7 bases are shared with TRBD2. Germline CDR1 is MNHEY and CDR2 is SVGAGI. V gave up 5 bases and J gave up 4 bases; unmatched junction bases: 6. This CDR3 spans 14 amino acids. CDR3 sequence reads: CASSRTTSSDTQYF. CDR3 DNA: TGTGCCAGCAGTCGAACGACTAGCTCAGATACGCAGTATTTT.

The genes are TRBV2 and TRBJ2-3; the D gene is possibly TRBD1 (5 bases). Trimming removed 0 bases at V and 3 bases at J, with 10 bases between. Germline V gene lookup returns CDR1 SNHLY and CDR2 FYNNEI. The CDR3 loop spans 15 amino acids. The CDR3 region has the DNA TGTGCCAGCAGTGAAGCTGGAACAGGAACAGATACGCAGTATTTT. This sequence encodes CASSEAGTGTDTQYF.

CDR3 amino acids: CASRKLGGGAGYTF. The CDR3 DNA reads TGTGCCAGCAGGAAGCTCGGGGGGGGCGCAGGCTACACCTTC. This chain uses TRBV27 with TRBJ1-2; a possible D gene is TRBD1 (6 bases). Deletions cut 6 bases from V and 8 bases from J, with 19 bases between. The germline V gene has CDR1 MNHEY and CDR2 SMNVEV (reference sequence). The CDR3 contains 14 residues.

The chain employs TRBV25-1 and TRBJ1-4; D not certain. V was pared by 1 base and J by 8 bases, with 8 bases between. Germline V CDR1 and CDR2: MGHDK, SYGVNS. CDR3 length: 13 amino acids. This chain's CDR3 is CASSEFVQEKLFF. The CDR3 DNA is TGTGCCAGCAGTGAATTCGTCCAAGAAAAACTGTTTTTT.

CDR3 nucleotides: TGTGCCAGCAGTGAAAGGGAGAGACAGCCCCAGCATTTT. Translated, it gives CASSERERQPQHF. The chain links TRBV6-1 to TRBJ1-5; D is unclear. Germline CDR1 is MNHNS and CDR2 is SASEGT. V lost 2 bases and J lost 7, with 9 bases in between. This CDR3 comprises 13 residues.

The J gene is TRBJ1-1, the V gene TRBV10-3; 8 bases agree with TRBD1. The V and J ends lost 10 bases and 0 bases, in that order; junction bases with no gene match: 10. This CDR3 has 15 amino acids. Germline V lookup: CDR1 ENHRY, CDR2 SYGVKD. This CDR3 reads CASKDRAPLNTEAFF. DNA of the CDR3: TGTGCCAGCAAGGACAGGGCGCCATTGAACACTGAAGCTTTCTTT.

This sequence joins TRBV11-2 and TRBJ1-3; D gene ambiguous. Trimming removed 4 bases from V and 0 bases from J, with 4 bases in between. Germline V lookup: CDR1 SGHAT, CDR2 FQNNGV. The CDR3 has 13 amino acids. The CDR3 region has the DNA TGTGCCAGCAGCTCAACCTCTGGAAACACCATATATTTT. The encoded protein is CASSSTSGNTIYF. The variable domain in full, completed from reference TRBV11-2 and TRBJ1-3, reads EAGVAQSPRYKIIEKRQSVAFWCNPISGHATLYWYQQILGQGPKLLIQFQNNGVVDDSQLPKDRFSAERLKGVDSTLKIQPAKLEDSAVYLCASSSTSGNTIYFGEGSWLTVV.

The CDR3 loop is CASSYSMGTDTQYF. Here the CDR3 DNA reads TGTGCCAGCAGTTACTCGATGGGAACAGATACGCAGTATTTT. The chain recombines TRBV6-5 with TRBJ2-3; D is uncertain. Germline-derived CDR1 and CDR2 are MNHEY and SVGAGI. The CDR3 length is 14 residues. Deletions cut 0 bases from V and 3 bases from J, with 7 bases between.

The chain is built from TRBV7-2 and TRBJ2-5; 10 nucleotides agree with TRBD1. The J call is uncertain, as TRBJ2-7 better fits the DNA end. This CDR3 has 16 amino acids. Germline V gene lookup returns CDR1 SGHTA and CDR2 FQGNSA. The DNA of the CDR3 is TGTGCCAGCAGCCCCCAGGACAGGGGGGGATCCTACGAGCAGTACTTC. It is translated as CASSPQDRGGSYEQYF.

CDR3 region: CASRSSGARTDTQYF. CDR3 DNA sequence: TGTGCCAGCAGGTCTAGCGGGGCCCGCACAGATACGCAGTATTTT. V gene TRBV5-2 combines with J gene TRBJ2-3; TRBD2, the table's D call, lacks a check against the DNA. TRBV5-2 is deemed a pseudogene. The CDR3 contains 15 residues.

This clone has only one observation. The chain employs TRBV15 and TRBJ2-2; tentative D call: TRBD2 (6 bases). The CDR3 contains 16 residues. CDR1 is LNHNV and CDR2 is YYDKDF in the germline V gene (reference sequence). Trimming cost V 0 bases and J 4 bases, with 12 bases left between them. Here the CDR3 reads CATSRDPGRGTGELFF. The DNA for the CDR3 is TGTGCCACCAGCAGAGACCCCGGGCGGGGCACCGGGGAGCTGTTTTTT.

In this sample, this clone turned up a few times. The J gene is TRBJ2-5, the V gene TRBV4-1; D may be TRBD2 (6 bases). The length of the CDR3 is 17 residues. The ends were cut back, 1 base at V and 4 bases at J, with 19 bases in the middle. Per germline, CDR1 MGHRA and CDR2 YSYEKL. The CDR3, as DNA: TGCGCCAGCAGCCAAGGGACGGGGGACTTGAGGGGAGAGACCCAGTACTTC. It specifies CASSQGTGDLRGETQYF.